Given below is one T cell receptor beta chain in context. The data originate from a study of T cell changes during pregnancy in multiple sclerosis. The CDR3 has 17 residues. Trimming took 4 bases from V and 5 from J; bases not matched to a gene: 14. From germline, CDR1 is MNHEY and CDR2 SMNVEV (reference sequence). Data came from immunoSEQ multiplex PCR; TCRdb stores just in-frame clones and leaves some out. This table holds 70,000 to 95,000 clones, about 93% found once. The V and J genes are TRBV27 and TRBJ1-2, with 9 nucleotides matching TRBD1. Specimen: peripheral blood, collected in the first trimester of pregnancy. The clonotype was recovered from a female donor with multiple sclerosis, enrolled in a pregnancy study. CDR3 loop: CASSSAGQGGDHYGYTF. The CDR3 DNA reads TGTGCCAGCAGTTCGGCGGGACAGGGCGGGGATCATTATGGCTACACCTTC.